These 11 T cell receptor beta chains originate from one sample sequenced in a study of cytomegalovirus exposure and HLA in healthy donors. Primers included in the PCR were 60 Vbeta and 13 Jbeta primers. Data came from immunoSEQ multiplex PCR; TCRdb stores just in-frame clones and leaves some out. Of roughly 80,000 clones listed, over 60% are singletons. The sample consisted of PBMCs. These receptors all come from a male donor in good health and CMV-seropositive.

The rearrangement links TRBV5-1 to TRBJ2-6, with D possibly matching TRBD1 (6 bases). CDR3 size: 17 residues. Germline V CDR1 and CDR2: SGHRS, YFSETQ. V was trimmed by 2 bases and J by 0 bases, leaving 12 bases between them. CDR3 residues: CASSFRDTSSGANVLTF. In DNA form, the CDR3 reads TGCGCCAGCAGCTTCAGGGACACCAGCTCTGGGGCCAACGTCCTGACTTTC.

This chain connects TRBV7-9 to TRBJ1-3, with D unresolved. V was cut by 1 base and J by 3 bases, with 10 bases left in between. The length of the CDR3 is 15 residues. Germline assignment: CDR1 SEHNR and CDR2 FQNEAQ (reference sequence). Here the CDR3 DNA reads TGTGCCAGCAGCTTAGATGGCGGGAGTGGAAACACCATATATTTT. It yields the protein CASSLDGGSGNTIYF.

The chain combines TRBV7-2 with TRBJ2-5; D might be TRBD1 (6 bases). Germline V gives CDR1 SGHTA, CDR2 FQGNSA. Trimming cost V 6 bases and J 5 bases, with 10 bases left between them. This CDR3 region has 12 residues. CDR3 loop: CASRIGGETQYF. CDR3 coding DNA: TGTGCCAGCAGAATAGGGGGTGAGACCCAGTACTTC.

This clone was counted only a few times. V is TRBV20-1 and J is TRBJ2-5, with TRBD1 as a possible D gene (6 bases). Germline-derived CDR1 and CDR2 are DFQATT and SNEGSKA (reference sequence). V lost 5 bases, J lost 2 bases, and 6 bases lay in between. The CDR3 is 11 amino acids. For the CDR3, the DNA is TGCAGTGCTCAGGGGCAAGAGACCCAGTACTTC. Protein: CSAQGQETQYF.

The rearrangement uses TRBV5-1 and TRBJ2-7; no clear D gene. CDR1 SGHRS and CDR2 YFSETQ come from the germline V gene. Trimming took 4 bases from V and 7 from J, leaving 18 bases between them. The CDR3 length is 14 residues. CDR3 residues: CASSGPQEPGEQYF. CDR3 nucleotides: TGCGCCAGCAGCGGCCCCCAGGAACCTGGGGAGCAGTACTTC.

The J gene is TRBJ2-5, the V gene TRBV6-6, with D tentatively TRBD2 (6 bases). The CDR3 has 14 residues. Trimming left V 8 bases short and J 0 bases short, with 13 bases between. Germline CDR1 MNHNY, CDR2 SVGAGI (reference sequence). The CDR3 region has the DNA TGTGCCAGCTCTGGGACTGGGTACCAAGAGACCCAGTACTTC. This gives the protein CASSGTGYQETQYF.

The chain is built from TRBV19 and TRBJ2-1; possible D gene TRBD2, 7 bases. Germline CDR1 LNHDA, CDR2 SQIVND (reference sequence). This CDR3 has 14 residues. Trimming cost V 5 bases and J 8 bases, with 16 bases left between them. CDR3 sequence reads: CASSRGGGMDEQFF. CDR3 coding DNA: TGTGCCAGTAGTCGGGGCGGGGGCATGGATGAGCAGTTCTTC.

This clone was detected only once. The gene calls are TRBV6-5 and TRBJ2-7, with TRBD1 identical over 7 bases. This CDR3 spans 15 amino acids. V gave up 6 bases and J gave up 1 base; unmatched junction bases: 9. The V gene's germline CDR1 is MNHEY and CDR2 SVGAGI. The CDR3 sequence: CASSLTGVKSYEQYF. The DNA for the CDR3 is TGTGCCAGCAGCCTTACAGGGGTAAAGTCCTACGAGCAGTACTTC.

The rearrangement joins TRBV28 to TRBJ1-5; 7 nucleotides line up with TRBD1. CDR1 MDHEN and CDR2 SYDVKM come from the germline V gene. Unmatched junction bases numbered 6, after V lost 4 bases and J lost 0 bases. The CDR3 covers 16 residues. Written as DNA, the CDR3 is TGTGCCAGCAGTTCCAGGGGACAGCTTAGCAATCAGCCCCAGCATTTT. This encodes CASSSRGQLSNQPQHF.

This clone was observed a few times. The CDR3 spells CASSPRRTSGSPGMPNEQFF. In DNA, the CDR3 is TGTGCCAGTAGTCCCAGAAGGACTAGCGGGAGCCCTGGAATGCCGAATGAGCAGTTCTTC. The chain is built from TRBV19 and TRBJ2-1; 13 nucleotides match TRBD2. Germline V gene sequence: CDR1 LNHDA, CDR2 SQIVND (reference sequence). V was pared by 5 bases and J by 7 bases, with 20 bases of the junction left unmatched. The CDR3 spans 20 residues.

The genes are TRBV28 and TRBJ1-2, with unresolved D. The CDR3 covers 11 residues. V dropped 2 bases and J dropped 4 bases, with 2 bases sitting between them. Germline V gene lookup returns CDR1 MDHEN and CDR2 SYDVKM. The CDR3 is CASSLRYGYTF. The CDR3 nucleotides read TGTGCCAGCAGTTTACGCTATGGCTACACCTTC.